This T cell receptor (beta chain) is from a study of follicular helper T cells after annual influenza vaccination. Notes on the study in general: Successive annual vaccinations recalled a recurrent oligoclonal ICOS+CD38+ cTfh response with influenza-specific clonotypes. Plasmablast frequency change correlated with clonality change in ICOS+CD38+ cTfh.

As to this clone: Its antigen is as yet unknown.

The table came from immunoSEQ multiplex PCR; TCRdb's copy has only in-frame clones and leaves some out. The table shows 9,900 or so clones, with about four fifths occurring only once. Germline V gene data show CDR1 as GTSNPN and CDR2 as SVGIG (reference sequence). CDR3 length: 13 residues. V lost 2 bases and J 4 bases, leaving 9 bases between the germline ends. Described time point: 2014-2015 season, pre-vaccination. The source is an adult who received the influenza vaccine. The chain has TRBV30 and TRBJ1-5; no definite D call. The sample consisted of CXCR5- memory CD4+ T cells sorted from blood, taken on the day of influenza vaccination. CDR3 in amino acids: CAWSNRWNQPQHF. CDR3 coding DNA: TGTGCCTGGAGTAACCGGTGGAATCAGCCCCAGCATTTT.